Below, 28 T cell receptor beta chains from the same sample are listed, as sequenced in a study of T-cell reconstitution after alpha-beta-depleted transplantation in children. It was with unique molecular identifiers that the TCRbeta library was prepared. TCRdb recomputed calls from the PCR reads with MiXCR, one row per CDR3 protein. Of 250,000 to 400,000 distinct CDR3 sequences detected, over 20% appear once; the ten largest clones hold approximately 9.9%. Sequencing used PBMCs, mostly from graft donor cells, obtained 180 days after TCRalphabeta/CD19-depleted stem cell transplant. These receptors all come from a male patient younger than 18 who had a stem cell transplant for acute lymphoblastic leukemia, so the T cells may come from the graft donor.

The rearrangement joins TRBV6-4 to TRBJ2-1; the D is unclear. Germline lookup yields CDR1 MRHNA and CDR2 SNTAGT. Trimming removed 6 bases from V and 8 bases from J, with 14 bases in between. The CDR3 totals 13 residues. The CDR3 DNA sequence: TGTGCCAGCAGCTATGTGATAGGACATGAGCAGTTCTTC. Its protein is CASSYVIGHEQFF.

The V gene is TRBV21-1, the J gene TRBJ1-5; TRBD1, as called in the table, went unchecked against the DNA. TRBV21-1 is reported as a pseudogene. CDR3 size: 18 residues. This CDR3 reads CASSKGGNDRDGNQPQHF. In nucleotides, the CDR3 is TGTGCCAGCAGCAAAGGAGGGAATGACAGGGATGGCAATCAGCCCCAGCATTTT.

This clonotype was seen a few times. The chain couples TRBV7-9 to TRBJ1-2, with D perhaps matching TRBD1 (6 bases). The V end lost 1 base, the J end lost 4 bases, and 13 bases lay between the germline ends. Per germline, CDR1 SEHNR and CDR2 FQNEAQ (reference sequence). The CDR3 loop spans 15 amino acids. CDR3 DNA sequence: TGTGCCAGCAGCTTAGACGGGGGGCGCCTCTATGGCTACACCTTC. Its protein product is CASSLDGGRLYGYTF.

This clonotype was detected a few times. This rearrangement joins TRBV2 to TRBJ2-7; D is undetermined. CDR3 length equals 12 residues. V lost 0 bases and J lost 4, with 4 bases in between. Germline-derived CDR1 and CDR2 are SNHLY and FYNNEI. In DNA, the CDR3 is TGTGCCAGCAGTGAAGCGGGGTACGAGCAGTACTTC. Encoded protein: CASSEAGYEQYF.

This clonotype was observed a few times. V usage is TRBV7-3 and J usage is TRBJ2-3, with D possibly TRBD1 on 5 matching bases. Trimming stripped 4 bases from V and 1 base from J, with 9 bases between. Germline values: CDR1 SGHTA, CDR2 FQGTGA. This CDR3 contains 14 residues. The CDR3 protein is CASSSLGGTDTQYF. CDR3 sequence (DNA): TGTGCCAGCAGCTCTTTAGGGGGCACAGATACGCAGTATTTT.

The chain uses TRBV5-1 and TRBJ2-5; D is unclear. This CDR3 contains 12 residues. With 1 base removed from V and 4 bases from J, the gap between germline ends came to 5 bases. Per germline, CDR1 SGHRS and CDR2 YFSETQ. The CDR3 nucleotides read TGCGCCAGCAGCTTGTCAGCAGAGACCCAGTACTTC. Its translation is CASSLSAETQYF.

This clonotype came up a few times. The V gene is TRBV20-1, the J gene TRBJ2-7, with a possible D match to TRBD1 (5 bases). V was clipped by 6 bases and J by 2 bases, with 14 bases between them. The CDR3 covers 13 residues. Germline CDR1 and CDR2: DFQATT and SNEGSKA (reference sequence). In DNA, the CDR3 is TGCAGTGCCCCAAGACAGTCAACCTACGAGCAGTACTTC. It translates to CSAPRQSTYEQYF.

The chain couples TRBV18 to TRBJ1-1; D is perhaps TRBD1 (5 bases). Trimming shortened V by 6 bases and J by 1 base, and 15 bases separated the two germline ends. Germline CDR1 is KGHSH and CDR2 is LQKENI. This CDR3 has 15 amino acids. The CDR3 protein is CASSPSGGENTEAFF. The CDR3 DNA reads as TGTGCCAGCTCGCCGAGCGGAGGGGAGAACACTGAAGCTTTCTTT.

This clonotype was seen only once. The chain is built from TRBV5-4 and TRBJ2-3; TRBD2 agrees at 7 bases. The CDR3 has 16 amino acids. V shed 1 base and J 2 bases; nucleotides not matched to a gene: 7. Germline assignment: CDR1 SGHNT and CDR2 YYREEE (reference sequence). DNA for the CDR3: TGTGCCAGCAGCTTGCGGGTAGGGGACTACACAGATACGCAGTATTTT. Protein sequence: CASSLRVGDYTDTQYF.

There are a few counts of this clonotype. The chain couples TRBV4-1 to TRBJ2-3; the D gene is possibly TRBD1 (6 bases). Trimming cost V 0 bases and J 3 bases, with 10 bases left between them. Germline-derived CDR1 and CDR2 are MGHRA and YSYEKL. This CDR3 region has 15 residues. The CDR3 sequence: CASSQEQGGTDTQYF. For the CDR3, the DNA is TGCGCCAGCAGCCAAGAACAGGGTGGTACAGATACGCAGTATTTT.

This clonotype has a handful of counts. The rearrangement links TRBV7-3 to TRBJ2-6; 7 bases are shared with TRBD1. Looked up from germline, CDR1 is SGHTA and CDR2 is FQGTGA. The CDR3 totals 15 residues. The ends lost 5 bases at V and 12 bases at J; junction bases unmatched: 13. CDR3 DNA: TGTGCCAGCAGCCTAGACCCACAGGGGATTACCGTCCTGACTTTC. It codes for CASSLDPQGITVLTF.

V gene TRBV11-1 combines with J gene TRBJ1-1; D remains ambiguous. Germline CDR1 is SGHAT and CDR2 is FQDESV (reference sequence). The CDR3 length is 15 residues. Trimming took off 1 base at V and 4 bases at J, with 13 bases between the two ends. The CDR3 nucleotides are TGTGCCAGCAGCTTAGTCCCCGGAGGGAGCACTGAAGCTTTCTTT. Translation gives CASSLVPGGSTEAFF.

J is TRBJ2-5 and V is TRBV5-1; 7 nucleotides agree with TRBD1. Per germline, CDR1 SGHRS and CDR2 YFSETQ. After removal of 4 bases from V and 5 bases from J, the junction contained 8 bases not matched to a gene. This CDR3 has 14 amino acids. For the CDR3, the DNA is TGCGCCAGCAGCCCCGGACAGGCCCAGGAGACCCAGTACTTC. Translation: CASSPGQAQETQYF.

The genes are TRBV20-1 and TRBJ2-7, with D perhaps matching TRBD2 (5 bases). The CDR3 length is 15 residues. V lost 6 bases to trimming and J lost 0 bases, with 18 bases between them. Per the germline V gene, CDR1 is DFQATT and CDR2 is SNEGSKA (reference sequence). The chain's CDR3 is CSATWPPGSSYEQYF. The DNA for the CDR3 is TGCAGTGCCACGTGGCCACCGGGGTCCTCCTACGAGCAGTACTTC.

This clonotype has more than one count but fewer than ten. The chain recombines TRBV18 with TRBJ2-7; 16 nucleotides agree with TRBD2. This CDR3 spans 18 amino acids. With V trimmed by 5 bases and J by 0 bases, 7 bases remained unmatched. Germline-derived CDR1 and CDR2 are KGHSH and LQKENI. This chain's CDR3 is CASSSGLAGGDFSYEQYF. CDR3 sequence (DNA): TGTGCCAGCTCATCGGGACTAGCGGGAGGGGACTTCTCCTACGAGCAGTACTTC.

V usage is TRBV11-2 and J usage is TRBJ2-5; weak D call: TRBD2 (6 bases). Germline V CDR1 and CDR2: SGHAT, FQNNGV. V shed 6 bases and J shed 5 bases, with 16 bases lying between them. This CDR3 spans 14 amino acids. The CDR3 loop is CASSAGTGVETQYF. The CDR3 DNA sequence: TGTGCCAGCAGTGCTGGGACGGGAGTGGAGACCCAGTACTTC.

This clonotype was observed a few times. The chain employs TRBV7-9 and TRBJ1-6; 7 bases are shared with TRBD1. Trimming cost V 5 bases and J 0 bases; bases outside gene matches: 7. The germline V gene has CDR1 SEHNR and CDR2 FQNEAQ (reference sequence). The CDR3 loop spans 17 amino acids. CDR3 in amino acids: CASSPRTGASYNSPLHF. DNA of the CDR3: TGTGCCAGCAGCCCCAGGACAGGAGCCTCCTATAATTCACCCCTCCACTTT.

The chain carries TRBV12-3 or TRBV12-4 and TRBJ1-2, with a weak D call TRBD1 (5 bases). There are 11 residues in the CDR3. As DNA, the CDR3 is TGTGCTACCTTGGAGGGGAATGGCTACACCTTC. This gives the protein CATLEGNGYTF.

This clonotype turned up a few times. This chain uses TRBV5-1 with TRBJ1-2; D remains unclear. Trimming took 0 bases from V and 4 from J, leaving 16 bases between them. Germline CDR1 reads SGHRS; CDR2 reads YFSETQ. The CDR3 runs to 16 residues. The CDR3 nucleotides read TGCGCCAGCAGCTTGGAAAGTGGGCAGGTTATCTATGGCTACACCTTC. Its translation is CASSLESGQVIYGYTF.

The chain joins TRBV7-2 to TRBJ2-3, with D possibly being TRBD1 or TRBD2 (5 bases each). Germline loops: CDR1 SGHTA, CDR2 FQGNSA. V was clipped by 0 bases and J by 3 bases, with 19 bases between them. The CDR3 runs to 18 residues. CDR3 nucleotide sequence: TGTGCCAGCAGCTTAGCGGGGGTGGCCCCGCCGTCGACAGATACGCAGTATTTT. It translates to CASSLAGVAPPSTDTQYF.

This clonotype occurred a few times. The V and J genes are TRBV29-1 and TRBJ2-1; D may be TRBD2 (5 bases). CDR1 SQVTM and CDR2 ANQGSEA come from the germline V gene. The CDR3 consists of 12 residues. V was trimmed by 7 bases and J by 9 bases, leaving 16 bases between them. This CDR3 reads CSAYRGTSEQFF. In nucleotides, the CDR3 is TGCAGCGCCTACCGGGGAACTAGTGAGCAGTTCTTC.

V gene TRBV20-1 combines with J gene TRBJ2-6; no clear D gene. Germline CDR1 reads DFQATT; CDR2 reads SNEGSKA (reference sequence). CDR3 length: 13 amino acids. The V end lost 3 bases, the J end lost 1 base, and 4 bases lay between the germline ends. This chain's CDR3 is CSASRSGANVLTF. CDR3 nucleotide sequence: TGCAGTGCTAGCCGGTCTGGGGCCAACGTCCTGACTTTC.

J is TRBJ2-5 and V is TRBV28; the match to TRBD2 covers 7 bases. The CDR3 totals 18 residues. V dropped 6 bases and J dropped 5; count of bases not matched to a gene: 21. In germline, CDR1 is MDHEN, CDR2 SYDVKM. This chain's CDR3 is CASSPGGGGSIAGETQYF. DNA for the CDR3: TGTGCCAGCAGCCCCGGCGGCGGCGGGAGTATCGCTGGGGAGACCCAGTACTTC.

There are a few counts of this clonotype. The gene calls are TRBV7-6 and TRBJ1-1; TRBD1 matches 8 bases. The CDR3 is made up of 18 amino acids. The V gene's germline CDR1 is SGHVS and CDR2 FNYEAQ. Trimming cost V 4 bases and J 1 base; bases outside gene matches: 14. The CDR3 loop is CASSSRGLDRAPNTEAFF. The CDR3, as DNA: TGTGCCAGCAGCTCGAGAGGACTGGACAGGGCGCCGAACACTGAAGCTTTCTTT.

This rearrangement joins TRBV2 to TRBJ2-4, with D uncertain. From germline, CDR1 is SNHLY and CDR2 FYNNEI. The V end lost 11 bases, the J end lost 0 bases, and 17 bases lay between the germline ends. The CDR3 covers 15 residues. In DNA, the CDR3 is TGTGCCGGAGAGATCGTACAGCTAGCCAAAAACATTCAGTACTTC. Its translation: CAGEIVQLAKNIQYF.

This clonotype was detected many times. V gene TRBV5-1 combines with J gene TRBJ2-7; 9 bases align to TRBD2. The CDR3 consists of 15 residues. Unmatched junction bases numbered 7, after V lost 3 bases and J lost 3 bases. Germline V lookup: CDR1 SGHRS, CDR2 YFSETQ. The CDR3 DNA sequence: TGCGCCAGCAGCTCCGAACTAGCGGGTGACTACGAGCAGTACTTC. Residues: CASSSELAGDYEQYF.

This clonotype came up a few times. The V call is TRBV10-3, the J call TRBJ2-3; 11 bases line up with TRBD2. The CDR3 sequence is 15 residues long. The J segment lost 3 bases and the V segment lost 8 bases, leaving 7 bases of the junction unmatched. Germline CDR1 ENHRY, CDR2 SYGVKD. The CDR3 protein is CAISRGTSGTDTQYF. CDR3 nucleotides: TGTGCCATCTCCCGCGGGACTAGCGGTACAGATACGCAGTATTTT.

The chain links TRBV20-1 to TRBJ2-1; the match to TRBD2 covers 10 bases. This CDR3 comprises 19 residues. The ends lost 2 bases at V and 0 bases at J; junction bases unmatched: 13. CDR1 DFQATT and CDR2 SNEGSKA come from the germline V gene (reference sequence). The CDR3 region has the DNA TGCAGTGCTAGATCAGCGGGAGGGCGATGGACCCGCTCCTACAATGAGCAGTTCTTC. Translated, it gives CSARSAGGRWTRSYNEQFF.